The sequence of this T cell receptor beta chain was determined in a study of T-cell reconstitution after alpha-beta-depleted transplantation in children. Study findings and constraints: Two months or so post-transplant, alpha-beta T cells reportedly derived from several hundred expanded graft clones. For some patients, TCRbeta diversity was high at day 60 because of recipient T cells and thymic progenitors that survived. After one year, T-cell counts and TCRbeta diversity mostly came from new T cells.

The library targeted TCRbeta and was prepared with unique molecular identifiers. TCRdb recomputed calls from the PCR reads with MiXCR, one row per CDR3 protein. The table includes 530,000 or so distinct CDR3 sequences, roughly 30% detected once. This clonotype appeared a few times. Its antigen is not known. Germline V gene data show CDR1 as SEHNR and CDR2 as FQNEAQ (reference sequence). This CDR3 has 17 residues. The V end was cut by 4 bases, the J end by 5 bases, with 23 bases between. The sample in question was PBMCs, obtained before TCRalphabeta/CD19-depleted stem cell transplant. The receptor's source is a boy younger than two with Wiskott-Aldrich syndrome, due to receive a stem cell transplant. This chain joins TRBV7-9 and TRBJ2-5; perhaps TRBD1 as D (6 bases). CDR3 loop: CASSSPWSPGHKETQYF. The CDR3 nucleotides read TGTGCCAGCAGCTCCCCGTGGTCCCCGGGACACAAGGAGACCCAGTACTTC.